What follows are 4 T cell receptor beta chains derived from one specimen sequenced in a study of blood T cell repertoires in COVID-19. The data were produced by immunoSEQ multiplex PCR, yet TCRdb's version contains in-frame clones alone and is incomplete. The sample lists around 300,000 clones, roughly 89% seen once, with approximately 1.5% in the top ten. Sequencing was carried out using PBMCs or T cells enriched from blood (not recorded which). These receptors originate from a woman in her thirties or forties who had recovered from COVID-19.

Comment on this clone: This same CDR3 is encoded by further DNA sequences in the sample. The chain recombines TRBV5-1 with TRBJ2-7, with D tentatively TRBD1 (6 bases). There are 14 residues in the CDR3. V was trimmed by 5 bases and J by 0 bases, leaving 12 bases between them. Germline V gene data show CDR1 as SGHRS and CDR2 as YFSETQ. The CDR3: CASRNTGSSYEQYF. For the CDR3, the DNA is TGCGCCAGCAGAAATACAGGGAGCTCCTACGAGCAGTACTTC.

The gene calls are TRBV6-2 or TRBV6-3 and TRBJ1-1; D call uncertain. CDR1 MNHEY and CDR2 SVGEGT come from the germline V gene. Trimming pared 4 bases from V and 11 bases from J, leaving 14 bases between. The CDR3 spans 12 residues. CDR3 in DNA: TGTGCCAGCAGTTTTTACAGCCAGCTGGCTTTCTTT. Translation: CASSFYSQLAFF.

The CDR3 DNA follows: TGTGCCAGTAGCCCAGGCCGGGACAGGGGGACCCAGTACTTC. Translation: CASSPGRDRGTQYF. This rearrangement joins TRBV19 to TRBJ2-5; TRBD1 matches 10 bases. Unmatched junction bases numbered 8, after V lost 6 bases and J lost 7 bases. CDR1 is LNHDA, CDR2 SQIVND, per germline (reference sequence). The CDR3 runs 14 residues.

This chain connects TRBV18 to TRBJ1-1; D might be TRBD1 (5 bases). Trimming pared 4 bases from V and 5 bases from J, leaving 14 bases between. The CDR3 runs 14 residues. The germline V gene encodes CDR1 KGHSH and CDR2 LQKENI. The CDR3 loop reads CASSLSTDITEAFF. Written as DNA, the CDR3 is TGTGCCAGCTCACTCTCAACGGACATAACTGAAGCTTTCTTT.